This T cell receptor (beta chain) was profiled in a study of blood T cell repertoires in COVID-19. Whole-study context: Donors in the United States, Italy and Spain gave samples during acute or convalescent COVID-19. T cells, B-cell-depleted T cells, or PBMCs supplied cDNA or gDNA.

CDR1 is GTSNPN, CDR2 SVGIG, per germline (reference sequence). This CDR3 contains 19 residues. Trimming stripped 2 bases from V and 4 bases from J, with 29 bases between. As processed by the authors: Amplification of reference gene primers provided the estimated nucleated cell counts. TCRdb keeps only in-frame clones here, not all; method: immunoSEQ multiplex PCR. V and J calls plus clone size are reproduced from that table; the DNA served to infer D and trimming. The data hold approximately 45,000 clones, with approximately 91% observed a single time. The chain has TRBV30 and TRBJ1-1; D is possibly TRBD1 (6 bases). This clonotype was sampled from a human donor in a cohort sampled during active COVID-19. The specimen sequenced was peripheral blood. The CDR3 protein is CAWSPLGGVNGGHGTEAFF. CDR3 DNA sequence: TGTGCCTGGAGTCCGCTCGGTGGGGTTAACGGGGGGCATGGCACTGAAGCTTTCTTT.